This T cell receptor (beta chain) was observed in a study of CXCR3-negative and CXCR3-positive naive CD8 T cells. Study as a whole: About 140 million TRB reads were obtained overall (about 1.5 +/- 0.3 million per library).

Germline V CDR1 and CDR2: SGDLS, YYNGEE. The CDR3 totals 15 residues. The TRB libraries of cDNA were built by UMI-labeled 5' RACE. TCRdb reprocessed the 5' RACE reads, keeping one entry per CDR3 protein, no DNA. Here the sample table reports 50,000 to 65,000 distinct CDR3 sequences. As concerns this clonotype: Its antigen remains unidentified.

Whole-study findings and limits: In CXCR3-positive naive cells, the TRB CDR3s were more hydrophobic than in CXCR3-negative naive cells.

The TCR was taken from a human donor in good health. Some clones in this sample may be carry-over from other donors' samples. Sequencing was done on a sample of naive CXCR3+ CD8+ T cells from blood. Indicated subset: CD45RO-CCR7+CD27+CD95- naive CD8+ T cells expressing CXCR3 (TNR3+). The V call is TRBV9, the J call TRBJ1-2; TCRdb gives TRBD1 as the D gene, but with no DNA this cannot be confirmed. The CDR3 spells CASSVSGTGVYGYTF. The whole variable domain, filled in from reference TRBV9 and TRBJ1-2, reads DSGVTQTPKHLITATGQRVTLRCSPRSGDLSVYWYQQSLDQGLQFLIQYYNGEERAKGNILERFSAQQFPDLHSELNLSSLELGDSALYFCASSVSGTGVYGYTFGSGTRLTVV.